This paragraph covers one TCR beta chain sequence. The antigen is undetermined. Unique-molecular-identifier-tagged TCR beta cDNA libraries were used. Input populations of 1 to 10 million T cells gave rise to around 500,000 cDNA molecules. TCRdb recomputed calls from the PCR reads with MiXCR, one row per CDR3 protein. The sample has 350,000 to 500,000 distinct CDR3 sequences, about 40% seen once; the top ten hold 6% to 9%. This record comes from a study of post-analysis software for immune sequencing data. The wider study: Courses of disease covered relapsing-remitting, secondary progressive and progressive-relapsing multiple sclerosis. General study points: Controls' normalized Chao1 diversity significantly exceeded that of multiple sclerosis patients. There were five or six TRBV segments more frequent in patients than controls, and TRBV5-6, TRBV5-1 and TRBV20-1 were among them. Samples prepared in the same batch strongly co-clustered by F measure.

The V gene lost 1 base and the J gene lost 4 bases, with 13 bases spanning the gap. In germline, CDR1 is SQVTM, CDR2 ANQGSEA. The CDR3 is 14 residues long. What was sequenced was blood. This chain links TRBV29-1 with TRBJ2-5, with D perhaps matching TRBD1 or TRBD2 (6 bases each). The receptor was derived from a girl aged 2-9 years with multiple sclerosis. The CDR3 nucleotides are TGCAGCGTTGAAGGGAGGGGGATAGGAGAGACCCAGTACTTC. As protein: CSVEGRGIGETQYF.